These T cell receptor beta chains were read from a single sample in a study of molecular identifiers for immune sequencing clone quantification. TCRdb reprocessed the PCR reads via MiXCR and lists one record per CDR3 protein. The sample contains about half a million distinct CDR3 sequences, about 22% of which appear only once. The specimen was naive CD8+ T cells from blood, with Jurkat cell RNA spiked in. The receptors were gathered from a human donor in good health. Some libraries in this study had Jurkat cell RNA spiked in. Each CDR3 is given with its conserved first and last residue. D genes are given only for firm matches. Not every row has a clone size; where given, it reads once, few, many or a size class.

j_call v_call d_call clone_size cdr3_aa cdr3_nt
TRBJ2-5 TRBV4-3 - many CASSQVWAPRETQYF TGCGCCAGCAGCCAAGTGTGGGCGCCTCGCGAGACCCAGTACTTC
TRBJ2-5 TRBV4-3 - many CASSQKPGQEETQYF TGCGCCAGCAGCCAGAAGCCGGGCCAAGAGGAGACCCAGTACTTC
TRBJ2-7 TRBV6-2/TRBV6-3 TRBD1 few CASSYGTVGEQYF TGTGCCAGCAGTTACGGGACAGTAGGCGAGCAGTACTTC
TRBJ2-3 TRBV19 - many CASSGTSSSTDTQYF TGTGCCAGTAGTGGGACCTCTTCATCGACAGATACGCAGTATTTT
TRBJ2-2 TRBV20-1 - many CSAEDLKLNTGELFF TGCAGTGCTGAAGACTTAAAATTGAACACCGGGGAGCTGTTTTTT
TRBJ2-1 TRBV12-3/TRBV12-4 TRBD1 once CASSSPWLGQGWNEQFF TGTGCCAGCAGTTCCCCATGGCTAGGACAGGGGTGGAATGAGCAGTTCTTC
TRBJ1-4 TRBV7-2 - - CASSLDQISGWEKLSF TGTGCCAGCAGCTTAGATCAGATTTCGGGATGGGAAAAACTGTCTTTT
TRBJ1-3 TRBV29-1 - - CSVEERNFGNTIYF TGCAGCGTTGAAGAAAGGAACTTCGGAAACACCATATATTTT
TRBJ2-3 TRBV4-3 - many CASSQDIRSAIPQYF TGCGCCAGCAGCCAAGATATTCGTTCGGCTATCCCGCAGTATTTT
TRBJ1-1 TRBV6-2/TRBV6-3 TRBD1 many CASSPWDRVNTEAFF TGTGCCAGCAGTCCCTGGGACAGGGTGAACACTGAAGCTTTCTTT
TRBJ1-6 TRBV5-5 TRBD1 few CASSTDRGNSPLHF TGTGCCAGCAGCACCGACAGGGGTAATTCACCCCTCCACTTT
TRBJ2-5 TRBV11-2 - few CASSLEALTQETQYF TGTGCCAGCAGCTTGGAGGCTCTCACTCAAGAGACCCAGTACTTC
TRBJ2-6 TRBV6-6 - many CASMERSGANVLTF TGTGCCAGCATGGAGAGGTCTGGGGCCAACGTCCTGACTTTC
TRBJ2-3 TRBV27 - - CASSTTGRGDTQYF TGTGCCAGCAGTACCACAGGGAGGGGAGATACGCAGTATTTT
TRBJ2-4 TRBV12-3/TRBV12-4 - many CASRTTGTEGWIQYF TGTGCCAGCAGGACTACCGGGACGGAGGGGTGGATTCAGTACTTC
TRBJ2-3 TRBV7-9 - many CASSLSLTDTQYF TGTGCCAGCAGTTTATCCCTCACAGATACGCAGTATTTT
TRBJ2-7 TRBV19 TRBD2 - CASSMASGGDEQYF TGTGCCAGTAGTATGGCTAGCGGGGGGGACGAGCAGTACTTC
TRBJ2-2 TRBV27 TRBD2 few CASSLAGVGHGELFF TGTGCCAGCAGCTTAGCGGGAGTAGGTCACGGGGAGCTGTTTTTT
TRBJ2-2 TRBV7-2 TRBD2 many CASSLALAGVGELFF TGTGCCAGCAGCTTAGCCCTAGCGGGGGTCGGGGAGCTGTTTTTT
TRBJ2-5 TRBV9 TRBD2 - CASSVVAGKTQYF TGTGCCAGCAGCGTAGTAGCGGGAAAGACCCAGTACTTC
TRBJ2-7 TRBV29-1 - many CSVEGSAGSSYEQYF TGCAGCGTTGAAGGGTCGGCGGGATCCTCCTACGAGCAGTACTTC
TRBJ2-7 TRBV7-9 TRBD2 many CASSPDSGRSYEQYF TGTGCCAGCTCACCCGATAGCGGGAGGAGCTACGAGCAGTACTTC
TRBJ1-3 TRBV4-2 - few CASSQDYASGNTIYF TGTGCCAGCAGCCAAGATTACGCTTCTGGAAACACCATATATTTT
TRBJ2-5 TRBV7-4 - few CASSRCKIRENLYQETQYF TGTGCCAGCAGCCGATGCAAAATTCGGGAAAACCTGTACCAAGAGACCCAGTACTTC
TRBJ2-7 TRBV19 TRBD2 few CASSLAGGPEQYF TGTGCCAGTAGCCTAGCGGGAGGGCCTGAGCAGTACTTC
TRBJ1-4 TRBV6-6 - few CASSTVQLFPNEKLFF TGTGCCAGCAGCACCGTGCAGTTGTTTCCTAATGAAAAACTGTTTTTT
TRBJ1-5 TRBV7-9 - - CASSLVPLGQYPSNQPQHF TGTGCCAGCAGCTTAGTCCCTCTCGGACAGTACCCTAGCAATCAGCCCCAGCATTTT
TRBJ2-7 TRBV20-1 - few CSAPSGARSSYEQYF TGCAGTGCTCCGAGCGGTGCGCGGAGCTCCTACGAGCAGTACTTC
TRBJ2-7 TRBV27 - - CASSLLGDAYEQYF TGTGCCAGCAGTTTATTAGGCGATGCCTACGAGCAGTACTTC
TRBJ2-1 TRBV6-5 TRBD2 - CASSYATSGIPEQLF TGTGCCAGCAGTTACGCGACTAGCGGGATTCCTGAGCAGCTCTTC
TRBJ1-2 TRBV6-2/TRBV6-3 - - CASSYQDNYPNYGYTF TGTGCCAGCAGTTATCAAGACAACTACCCAAACTATGGCTACACCTTC
TRBJ1-4 TRBV7-9 - - CASSLGPGLGEKLFF TGTGCCAGCAGCTTAGGCCCAGGGCTGGGTGAAAAACTGTTTTTT
TRBJ2-7 TRBV2 - - CASKAGFRYEQYF TGTGCCAGCAAAGCAGGGTTTCGCTACGAGCAGTACTTC
TRBJ2-5 TRBV19 TRBD1 many CASSWGQSPLQETQYF TGTGCCAGTAGTTGGGGACAGTCCCCCCTACAAGAGACCCAGTACTTC
TRBJ2-3 TRBV12-3/TRBV12-4 TRBD2 - CASSPTSGASGGTQYF TGTGCCAGCAGTCCGACTAGCGGGGCCTCAGGAGGTACGCAGTATTTC
TRBJ2-5 TRBV6-2/TRBV6-3 - many CASRAATGETQYF TGTGCCAGCAGGGCCGCGACCGGAGAGACCCAGTACTTC
TRBJ1-1 TRBV25-1 - many CASSHGTNTEAFF TGTGCCAGCAGTCACGGTACGAACACTGAAGCTTTCTTT
TRBJ1-1 TRBV30 - few CAWSGGDAMNTEAFF TGTGCCTGGAGTGGGGGGGACGCAATGAACACTGAAGCTTTCTTT
TRBJ2-5 TRBV19 - many CASSLNSGDLETQYF TGTGCCAGTAGCCTAAACAGCGGTGATTTAGAGACCCAGTACTTC
TRBJ2-5 TRBV27 TRBD2 many CASSFAGLAGRLYF TGTGCCAGCAGTTTTGCCGGACTAGCGGGGCGTCTATACTTC
TRBJ2-3 TRBV12-3/TRBV12-4 - - CASTAVGSTDTQYF TGTGCCAGCACGGCGGTCGGTAGCACAGATACGCAGTATTTT
TRBJ2-5 TRBV29-1 - many CSVDWGAETQYF TGCAGCGTTGACTGGGGGGCCGAGACCCAGTACTTC
TRBJ2-5 TRBV7-9 TRBD1 few CASSRNTRDRVRETQYF TGTGCCAGCAGCCGCAACACCCGGGACAGGGTTCGAGAGACCCAGTACTTC
TRBJ2-7 TRBV18 - many CASIRDGHYEQYF TGTGCCAGCATCCGGGACGGGCACTACGAGCAGTACTTC
TRBJ2-1 TRBV7-9 TRBD2 many CASSYRTSGTYNEQFF TGTGCCAGCAGTTATCGGACTAGCGGGACCTACAATGAGCAGTTCTTC
TRBJ2-7 TRBV20-1 TRBD2 few CSARDGLAGVYEQYF TGCAGTGCTAGAGACGGACTAGCGGGAGTCTACGAGCAGTACTTC
TRBJ2-1 TRBV19 TRBD2 few CASSILAGGLRNEQFF TGTGCCAGTAGTATCTTAGCGGGAGGGCTGAGAAATGAGCAGTTCTTC
TRBJ2-3 TRBV30 - few CAWSVMGMADTQYF TGTGCCTGGAGTGTCATGGGAATGGCAGATACGCAGTATTTT
TRBJ2-7 TRBV7-9 - many CASSLGGLGHYEQYF TGTGCCAGCAGCTTAGGGGGGCTAGGGCACTACGAGCAGTACTTC
TRBJ2-4 TRBV7-2 - many CASSSVKNIQYF TGTGCCAGCAGCTCAGTAAAAAACATTCAGTACTTC
TRBJ2-7 TRBV15 - - CATSRDPGSEQYF TGTGCCACCAGCAGAGATCCAGGGAGCGAGCAGTACTTC
TRBJ2-7 TRBV4-1 TRBD2 many CASSQDPGGPSEQYF TGCGCCAGCAGCCAAGATCCGGGAGGCCCCTCCGAGCAGTACTTC
TRBJ2-7 TRBV20-1 - - CSALHSYEQYF TGCAGTGCACTGCATTCCTACGAGCAGTACTTC
TRBJ2-7 TRBV18 - few CASSPVGTSHTYEQYF TGTGCCAGCTCACCAGTAGGGACCTCACATACTTACGAGCAGTACTTC
TRBJ2-3 TRBV6-5 - many CASSTTGAFTDTQYF TGTGCCAGCAGTACCACCGGGGCCTTCACAGATACGCAGTATTTT
TRBJ1-5 TRBV20-1 - - CSARDTGINQPQHF TGCAGTGCTAGAGATACAGGTATTAATCAGCCCCAGCATTTT
TRBJ2-1 TRBV7-2 TRBD2 many CASSLRASGRAPYNEQFF TGTGCCAGCAGCTTAAGAGCTAGCGGGAGGGCCCCCTACAATGAGCAGTTCTTC
TRBJ2-5 TRBV27 - many CASSLVDQETQYF TGTGCCAGCAGTTTGGTAGATCAAGAGACCCAGTACTTC
TRBJ2-7 TRBV14 - - CASSQQLNYRSTYEQYF TGTGCCAGCAGCCAACAGCTAAACTACCGGTCAACCTACGAGCAGTACTTC
TRBJ2-3 TRBV11-2 - - CASSLGTSYTDTQYF TGTGCCAGCAGCTTAGGCACTAGTTACACAGATACGCAGTATTTT